These 9 T cell receptor beta chains came from one sample sequenced in a study of response to subunit inactivated influenza vaccine. TCRdb used MiXCR to reprocess the RT-PCR reads, holding one entry per CDR3 protein. Here the sample spans a few hundred thousand distinct CDR3 sequences, roughly 11% being singletons. The sequenced sample was PBMCs from blood, obtained 45 days after vaccination. The receptors here all came from a man between 45 and 60 years old who received an inactivated influenza vaccine.

This clonotype has at least ten counts. V usage is TRBV12-3 or TRBV12-4 and J usage is TRBJ2-3, with D tentatively TRBD1 or TRBD2 (5 bases each). The CDR3 totals 16 residues. The V end was cut by 5 bases, the J end by 2 bases, with 17 bases between. CDR3 coding DNA: TGTGCCAGCAGTCTCGTTCGGGGCCGATTCACAGATACGCAGTATTTT. Its protein product is CASSLVRGRFTDTQYF.

The J gene is TRBJ2-1, the V gene TRBV20-1; TRBD2 matches 9 bases. The J segment lost 5 bases and the V segment lost 6 bases, leaving 5 bases of the junction unmatched. Germline assignment: CDR1 DFQATT and CDR2 SNEGSKA (reference sequence). This CDR3 region has 13 residues. CDR3 nucleotides: TGCAGTGCCTCTGCGGGAGGGGACAATGAGCAGTTCTTC. Translation: CSASAGGDNEQFF.

This clonotype was seen ten or more times. The chain is built from TRBV6-5 and TRBJ1-1, with D unresolved. The CDR3 has 16 residues. Germline CDR1 and CDR2: MNHEY and SVGAGI. V dropped 0 bases and J dropped 6 bases, with 17 bases sitting between them. Written as DNA, the CDR3 is TGTGCCAGCAGTTACTCCATCTCCAGTAGCGTCTCTGAAGCTTTCTTT. It codes for CASSYSISSSVSEAFF.

This clonotype was counted only a few times. The rearrangement joins TRBV20-1 to TRBJ1-2; tentative D call: TRBD1 (6 bases). The CDR3 loop spans 14 amino acids. With 2 bases removed from V and 5 bases from J, the gap between germline ends came to 15 bases. The germline V gene has CDR1 DFQATT and CDR2 SNEGSKA (reference sequence). CDR3 residues: CSARTGTQPYGYTF. The CDR3 DNA sequence: TGCAGTGCTAGAACCGGGACACAACCATATGGCTACACCTTC.

The chain combines TRBV5-1 with TRBJ2-5; D is possibly TRBD1 or TRBD2 (6 bases each). CDR1 is SGHRS, CDR2 YFSETQ, per germline. The CDR3 is made up of 15 amino acids. Trimming stripped 2 bases from V and 5 bases from J, with 16 bases between. The CDR3 sequence is CASSLGGMLHETQYF. For the CDR3, the DNA is TGCGCCAGCAGCTTAGGGGGGATGCTCCATGAGACCCAGTACTTC.

This clonotype was counted between two and nine times. The chain has TRBV11-2 and TRBJ2-3; 13 nucleotides agree with TRBD2. Germline V gives CDR1 SGHAT, CDR2 FQNNGV. This CDR3 comprises 16 residues. With V trimmed by 5 bases and J by 4 bases, 6 bases remained unmatched. DNA of the CDR3: TGTGCCAGCAGCCCACTAGCGGGGGGGGGCGCAGATACGCAGTATTTT. Protein sequence: CASSPLAGGGADTQYF.

This clonotype has a count of ten or more. The V and J genes are TRBV5-1 and TRBJ2-2, with D unresolved. CDR1 and CDR2 from the germline V gene are SGHRS and YFSETQ. The CDR3 totals 14 residues. V gave up 0 bases and J gave up 6 bases, with 9 bases separating them. CDR3 DNA sequence: TGCGCCAGCAGCTTGGGAGGTTCCGCCGGGGAGCTGTTTTTT. It translates to CASSLGGSAGELFF.

The chain combines TRBV7-2 with TRBJ2-1; TRBD2 agrees at 10 bases. Trimming removed 0 bases from V and 4 bases from J; junction bases left unmatched: 3. Germline V lookup: CDR1 SGHTA, CDR2 FQGNSA. The CDR3 spans 16 residues. The CDR3: CASSLALLAGYNEQFF. The CDR3 DNA sequence: TGTGCCAGCAGCTTAGCCCTACTAGCGGGGTACAATGAGCAGTTCTTC.

The chain combines TRBV4-3 with TRBJ2-3; D call uncertain. The CDR3 runs 16 residues. Germline CDR1 LGHNA, CDR2 YSLEER. V was pared by 0 bases and J by 0 bases, with 10 bases between. DNA of the CDR3: TGCGCCAGCAGCCAAGACTTCCTTAGGAGCACAGATACGCAGTATTTT. It encodes CASSQDFLRSTDTQYF.